What follows describes a single TCR beta chain. Its specificity is not known. This CDR3 comprises 14 residues. Germline V lookup: CDR1 LNHDA, CDR2 SQIVND (reference sequence). V lost 8 bases, J lost 8 bases, and 21 bases lay in between. The source of the sample is a study of cytomegalovirus exposure and HLA in healthy donors. The PCR had 60 Vbeta and 13 Jbeta primers. Assay: immunoSEQ multiplex PCR; the TCRdb copy retains only in-frame clones and omits some. The sample has 160,000 or so clones, roughly 80% seen once. Study-wide results and limits: A few chains linked to CMV were shown in vitro to be specific for CMV antigens. There were several of the most significant clusters that appeared linked to common viral pathogens in a later analysis. CMV serostatus was the only immune exposure information that was available. TCR beta V segments were, for the most part, productive about 87% or about 30% of the time in an earlier analysis.

The sequenced sample was PBMCs. The TCR sequence derives from a man aged 18 to 30 in good health and CMV-seropositive. The chain couples TRBV19 to TRBJ1-2; tentative D call: TRBD1 (5 bases). The CDR3: CASHHSGGDGGYTF. CDR3 coding DNA: TGTGCCAGTCACCACTCGGGGGGAGACGGGGGCTACACCTTC.